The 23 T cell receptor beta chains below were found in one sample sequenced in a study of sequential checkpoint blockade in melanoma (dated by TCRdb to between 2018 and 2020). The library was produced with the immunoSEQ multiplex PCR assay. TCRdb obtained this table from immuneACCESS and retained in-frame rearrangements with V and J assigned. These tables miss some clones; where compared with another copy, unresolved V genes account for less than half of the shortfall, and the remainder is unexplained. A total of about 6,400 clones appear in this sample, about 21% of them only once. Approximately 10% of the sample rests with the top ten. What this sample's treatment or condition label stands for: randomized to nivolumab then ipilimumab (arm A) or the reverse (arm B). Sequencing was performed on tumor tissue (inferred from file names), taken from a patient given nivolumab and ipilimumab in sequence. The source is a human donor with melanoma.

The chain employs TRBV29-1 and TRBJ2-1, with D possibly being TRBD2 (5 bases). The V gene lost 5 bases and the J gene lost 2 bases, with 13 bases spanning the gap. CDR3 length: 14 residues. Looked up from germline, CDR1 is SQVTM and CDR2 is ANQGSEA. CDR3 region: CSVKIKTTYNEQFF. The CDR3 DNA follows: TGCAGCGTTAAAATAAAGACTACCTACAATGAGCAGTTCTTC.

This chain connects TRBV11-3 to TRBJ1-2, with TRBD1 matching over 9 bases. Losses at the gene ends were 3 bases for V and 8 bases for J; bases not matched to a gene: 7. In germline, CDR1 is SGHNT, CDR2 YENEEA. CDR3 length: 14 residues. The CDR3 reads CASSFLQGARGYTF. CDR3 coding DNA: TGTGCCAGCAGCTTTCTACAGGGGGCGCGGGGCTACACCTTC.

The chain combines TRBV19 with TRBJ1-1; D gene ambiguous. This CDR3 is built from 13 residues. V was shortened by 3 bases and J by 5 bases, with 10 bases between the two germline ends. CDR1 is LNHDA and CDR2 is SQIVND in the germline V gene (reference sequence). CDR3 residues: CASSMQDLTEAFF. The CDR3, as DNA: TGTGCCAGTAGTATGCAGGACTTGACTGAAGCTTTCTTT.

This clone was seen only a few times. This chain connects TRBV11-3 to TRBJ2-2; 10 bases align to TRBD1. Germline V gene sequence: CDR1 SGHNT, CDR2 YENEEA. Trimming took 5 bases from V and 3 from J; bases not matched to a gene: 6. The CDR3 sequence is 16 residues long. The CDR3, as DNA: TGTGCCAGCAGCCCGTGGGACAGGGGATACACCGGGGAGCTGTTTTTT. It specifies CASSPWDRGYTGELFF.

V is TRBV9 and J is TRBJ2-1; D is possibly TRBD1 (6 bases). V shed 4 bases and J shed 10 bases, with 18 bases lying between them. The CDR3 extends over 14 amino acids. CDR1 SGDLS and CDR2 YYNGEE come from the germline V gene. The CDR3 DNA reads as TGTGCCAGCAGCCTCCGACAGGCCCCGGGGGAGCAGTTCTTC. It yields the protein CASSLRQAPGEQFF.

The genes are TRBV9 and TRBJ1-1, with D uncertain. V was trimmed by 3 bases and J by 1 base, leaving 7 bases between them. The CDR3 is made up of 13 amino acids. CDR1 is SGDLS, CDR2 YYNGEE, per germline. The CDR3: CASSDDRNTEAFF. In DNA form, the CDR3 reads TGTGCCAGCAGCGATGACCGGAACACTGAAGCTTTCTTT.

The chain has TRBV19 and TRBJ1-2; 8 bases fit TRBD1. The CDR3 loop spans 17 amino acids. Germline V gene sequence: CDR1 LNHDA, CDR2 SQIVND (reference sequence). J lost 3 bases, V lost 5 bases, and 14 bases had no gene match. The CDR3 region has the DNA TGTGCCAGTAGTTCGGCTCTACTCCGACAGGGGTACTATGGCTACACCTTC. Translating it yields CASSSALLRQGYYGYTF.

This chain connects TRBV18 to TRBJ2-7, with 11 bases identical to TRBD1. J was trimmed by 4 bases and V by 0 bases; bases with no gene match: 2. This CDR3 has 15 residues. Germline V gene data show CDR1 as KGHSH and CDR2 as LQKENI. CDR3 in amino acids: CASSPPGTGGYEQYF. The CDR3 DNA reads TGTGCCAGCTCACCACCGGGGACAGGGGGGTACGAGCAGTACTTC.

The CDR3 bases are TGCGCCAGCAGTCAATACCAGGGTTCTGGAAACACCATATATTTT. It encodes CASSQYQGSGNTIYF. V and J are TRBV23-1 and TRBJ1-3; D is perhaps TRBD1 (5 bases). TRBV23-1 is an ORF; its function is uncertain. This CDR3 comprises 15 residues. Trimming left V 1 base short and J 1 base short, with 8 bases between.

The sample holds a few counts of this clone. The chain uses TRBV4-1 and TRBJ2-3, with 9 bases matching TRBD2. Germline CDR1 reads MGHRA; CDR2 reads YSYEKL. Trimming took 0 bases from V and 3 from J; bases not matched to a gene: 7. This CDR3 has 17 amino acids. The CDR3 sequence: CASSQDSSGRRTDTQYF. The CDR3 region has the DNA TGCGCCAGCAGCCAAGATAGTAGCGGGAGACGGACAGATACGCAGTATTTT.

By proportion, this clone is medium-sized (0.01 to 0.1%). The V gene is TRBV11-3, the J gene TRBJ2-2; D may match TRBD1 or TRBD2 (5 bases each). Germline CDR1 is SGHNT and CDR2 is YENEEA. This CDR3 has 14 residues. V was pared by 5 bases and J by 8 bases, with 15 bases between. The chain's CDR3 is CASSGTIGAGELFF. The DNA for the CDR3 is TGTGCCAGCAGCGGGACCATCGGAGCGGGGGAGCTGTTTTTT. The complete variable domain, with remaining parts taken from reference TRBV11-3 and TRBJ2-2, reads EAGVVQSPRYKIIEKKQPVAFWCNPISGHNTLYWYLQNLGQGPELLIRYENEEAVDDSQLPKDRFSAERLKGVDSTLKIQPAELGDSAVYLCASSGTIGAGELFFGEGSRLTVL.

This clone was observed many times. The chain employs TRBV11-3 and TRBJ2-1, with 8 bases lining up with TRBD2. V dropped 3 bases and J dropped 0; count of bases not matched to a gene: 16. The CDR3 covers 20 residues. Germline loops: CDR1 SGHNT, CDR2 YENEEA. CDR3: CASSLALAVRVSSSYNEQFF. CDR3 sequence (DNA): TGTGCCAGCAGCTTGGCACTAGCGGTACGCGTATCAAGCTCCTACAATGAGCAGTTCTTC.

This CDR3 is CASSDGGRAWETQYF. CDR3 DNA sequence: TGTGCCAGCAGTGACGGCGGGAGGGCCTGGGAGACCCAGTACTTC. The chain has TRBV6-8 and TRBJ2-5, with 9 bases identical to TRBD2. After removal of 5 bases from V and 5 bases from J, the junction contained 9 bases not matched to a gene. Germline loops: CDR1 MNHGY, CDR2 SAAAGT. This CDR3 spans 15 amino acids.

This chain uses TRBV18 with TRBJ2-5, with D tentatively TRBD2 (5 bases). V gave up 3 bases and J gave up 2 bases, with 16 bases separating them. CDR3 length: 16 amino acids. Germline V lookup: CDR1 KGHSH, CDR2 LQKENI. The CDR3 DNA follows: TGTGCCAGCTCACCGTATGCTAGCAATGTTCAAGAGACCCAGTACTTC. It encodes CASSPYASNVQETQYF.

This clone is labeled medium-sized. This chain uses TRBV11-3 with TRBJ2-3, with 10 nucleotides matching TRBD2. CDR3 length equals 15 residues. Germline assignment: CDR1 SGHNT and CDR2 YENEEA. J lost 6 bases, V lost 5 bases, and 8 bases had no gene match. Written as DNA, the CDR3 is TGTGCCAGCAGCCCCGACCTAGCGGGAGTTGATACGCAGTATTTT. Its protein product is CASSPDLAGVDTQYF.

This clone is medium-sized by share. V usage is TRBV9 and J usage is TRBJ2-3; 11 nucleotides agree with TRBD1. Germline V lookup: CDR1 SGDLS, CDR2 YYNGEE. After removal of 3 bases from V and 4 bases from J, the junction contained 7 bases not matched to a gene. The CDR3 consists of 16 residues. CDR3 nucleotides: TGTGCCAGCAGCGCCCGCTGGGGACAGGGGGCAGATACGCAGTATTTT. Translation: CASSARWGQGADTQYF.

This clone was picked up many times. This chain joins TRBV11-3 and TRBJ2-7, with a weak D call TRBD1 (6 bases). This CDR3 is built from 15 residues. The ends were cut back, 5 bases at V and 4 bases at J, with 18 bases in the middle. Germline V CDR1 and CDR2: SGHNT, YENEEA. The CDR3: CASSPGQGSGYEQYF. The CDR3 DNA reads TGTGCCAGCAGCCCGGGACAAGGGTCCGGGTACGAGCAGTACTTC.

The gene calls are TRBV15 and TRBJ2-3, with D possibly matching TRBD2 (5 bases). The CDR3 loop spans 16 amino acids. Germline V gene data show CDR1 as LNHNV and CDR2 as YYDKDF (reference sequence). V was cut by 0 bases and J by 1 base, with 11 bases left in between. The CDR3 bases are TGTGCCACCAGCAGAGATAGGCGGGTCGGCACAGATACGCAGTATTTT. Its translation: CATSRDRRVGTDTQYF.

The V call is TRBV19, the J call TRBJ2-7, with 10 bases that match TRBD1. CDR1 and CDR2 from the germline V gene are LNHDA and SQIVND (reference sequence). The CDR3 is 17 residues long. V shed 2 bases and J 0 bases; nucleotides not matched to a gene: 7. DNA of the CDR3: TGTGCCAGTAGTATATCCCAGACAGGGGGCAGCTCCTACGAGCAGTACTTC. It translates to CASSISQTGGSSYEQYF.

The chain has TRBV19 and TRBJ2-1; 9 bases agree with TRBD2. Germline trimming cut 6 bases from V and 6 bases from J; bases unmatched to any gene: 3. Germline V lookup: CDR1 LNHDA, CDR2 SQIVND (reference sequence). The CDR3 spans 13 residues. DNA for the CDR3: TGTGCCAGTAGAGCGGGAGGCCGCAATGAGCAGTTCTTC. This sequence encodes CASRAGGRNEQFF.

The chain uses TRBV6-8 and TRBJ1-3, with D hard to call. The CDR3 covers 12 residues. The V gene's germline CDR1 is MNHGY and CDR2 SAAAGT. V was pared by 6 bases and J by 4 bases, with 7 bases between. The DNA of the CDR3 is TGTGCCAGCAGCAGCGCGGGAAACACCATATATTTT. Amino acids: CASSSAGNTIYF.

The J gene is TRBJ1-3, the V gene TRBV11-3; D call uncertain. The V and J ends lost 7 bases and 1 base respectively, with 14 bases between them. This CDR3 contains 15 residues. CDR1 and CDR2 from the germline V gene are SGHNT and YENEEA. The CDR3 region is CASNLPGLSGNTIYF. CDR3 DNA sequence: TGTGCCAGCAACCTCCCGGGTTTGTCTGGAAACACCATATATTTT.

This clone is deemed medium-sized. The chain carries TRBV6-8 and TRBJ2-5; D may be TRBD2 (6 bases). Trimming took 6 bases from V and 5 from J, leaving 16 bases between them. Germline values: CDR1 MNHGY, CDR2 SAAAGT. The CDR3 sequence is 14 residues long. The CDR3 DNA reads TGTGCCAGCAGGGCCGTGGGGGGATTGGAGACCCAGTACTTC. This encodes CASRAVGGLETQYF.